The present T cell receptor beta chain was sequenced within a study of T cell clonality in common variable immunodeficiency. Study-level points and caveats: CVID subjects shared fewer TCRbeta clones than healthy controls did. Fewer deletions and N-nucleotide insertions were reportedly seen in common variable immunodeficiency TCR beta sequences.

This clone showed up just a few times. The antigen is unknown. The DNA ends 3 residues before the CDR3 does, and the rest of the CDR3 is filled in from the germline J gene. CVID and control samples used equivalent genomic DNA input. The method was immunoSEQ multiplex PCR; TCRdb's version includes in-frame clones alone and lacks a portion of them. The sample holds 25,000 to 30,000 clones, and no clone turns up only once. The germline CDR1 and CDR2 sequences are LNHDA and SQIVND (reference sequence). Trimming removed 4 bases at V and 0 bases at J, with 16 bases between. This CDR3 has 17 amino acids. Reduced serum IgG, IgA and/or IgM plus specific antibody deficiency defined CVID. CVID subjects were 15 female and some 27 male, aged roughly 9 to 64.

Sequencing was done on a sample of peripheral blood mononuclear cells. This clonotype was sampled from a human donor with common variable immunodeficiency. V usage is TRBV19 and J usage is TRBJ1-5, with D possibly being TRBD1 (6 bases). The sequenced CDR3 bases are TGTGCCAGTAGTACCCGGAGACAGGTTTATAGCAATCAGCCC. This gives the protein CASSTRRQVYSNQP. Given in full, the CDR3 is CASSTRRQVYSNQPQHF.